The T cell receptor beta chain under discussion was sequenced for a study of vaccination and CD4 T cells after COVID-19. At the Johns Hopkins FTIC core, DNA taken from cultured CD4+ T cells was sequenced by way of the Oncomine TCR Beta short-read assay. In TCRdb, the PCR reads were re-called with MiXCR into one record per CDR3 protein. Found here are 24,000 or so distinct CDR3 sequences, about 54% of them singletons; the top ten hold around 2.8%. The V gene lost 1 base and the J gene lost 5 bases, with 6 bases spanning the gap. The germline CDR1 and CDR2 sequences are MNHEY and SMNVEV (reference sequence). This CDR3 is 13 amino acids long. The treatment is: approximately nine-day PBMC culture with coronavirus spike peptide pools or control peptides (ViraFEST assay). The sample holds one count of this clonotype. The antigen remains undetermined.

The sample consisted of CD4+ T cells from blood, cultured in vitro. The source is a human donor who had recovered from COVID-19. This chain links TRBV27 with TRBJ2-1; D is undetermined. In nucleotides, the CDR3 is TGTGCCAGCAGTTTATGGCTTAACAATGAGCAGTTCTTC. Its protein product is CASSLWLNNEQFF.